Listed below are T cell receptor beta chains from one sample, sequenced in a study of CD8 T cells in ankylosing spondylitis. TCRdb called the 5' RACE reads again in MiXCR, with one record for every CDR3 protein. The table shows around 130,000 distinct CDR3 sequences, with around 8.5% occurring only once. Material: blood, either unsorted or a sorted T cell fraction (not recorded which). The receptor source for this set is a male donor with ankylosing spondylitis or in good health (not recorded which). Each CDR3 is given with its conserved first and last residue.

J,V,length,CDR3
TRBJ2-4,TRBV2,15,CASSFTQGSKNIQYF
TRBJ2-5,TRBV5-1,16,CASSPGLAGGEETQYF
TRBJ2-7,TRBV6-5,18,CASSYSSSGTFSSYEQYF
TRBJ2-1,TRBV10-3,14,CAISSGTSLNEQFF
TRBJ2-7,TRBV5-5,16,CASSSLPGRTSYEQYF
TRBJ2-2,TRBV20-1,15,CSARDRQMITGELFF
TRBJ2-1,TRBV5-1,15,CASSLAGTRHNEQFF
TRBJ2-5,TRBV7-2,15,CASSLGGQEQETQYF
TRBJ2-7,TRBV12-3/TRBV12-4,14,CASSIAGGHYEQYF
TRBJ2-1,TRBV3-1,17,CASSQVVGRALGDEQFF
TRBJ2-6,TRBV5-1,15,CASNTGPAGANVLTF
TRBJ2-5,TRBV2,18,CASSEAGTSGRMVETQYF
TRBJ2-7,TRBV20-1,15,CSARVPGLGGYEQYF
TRBJ2-5,TRBV24-1,12,CATSISAETQYF
TRBJ2-2,TRBV3-1,15,CASRSTSGRSGELFF
TRBJ2-5,TRBV7-2,14,CASGRTGGRETQYF
TRBJ2-7,TRBV14,15,CASSQPGTGYYEQYF